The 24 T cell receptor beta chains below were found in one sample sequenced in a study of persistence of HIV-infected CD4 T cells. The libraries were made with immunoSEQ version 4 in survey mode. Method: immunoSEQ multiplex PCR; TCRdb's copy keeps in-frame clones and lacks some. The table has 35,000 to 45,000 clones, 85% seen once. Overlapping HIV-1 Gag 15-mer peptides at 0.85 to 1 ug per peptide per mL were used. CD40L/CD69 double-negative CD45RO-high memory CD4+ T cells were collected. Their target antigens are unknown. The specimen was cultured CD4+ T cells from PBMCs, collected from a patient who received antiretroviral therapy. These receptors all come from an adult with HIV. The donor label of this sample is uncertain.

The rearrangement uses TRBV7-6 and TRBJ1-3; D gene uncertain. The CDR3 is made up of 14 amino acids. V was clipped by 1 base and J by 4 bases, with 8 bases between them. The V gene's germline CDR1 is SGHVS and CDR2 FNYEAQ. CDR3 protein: CASSLGHAGNTIYF. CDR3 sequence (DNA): TGTGCCAGCAGCTTAGGACACGCGGGAAACACCATATATTTT.

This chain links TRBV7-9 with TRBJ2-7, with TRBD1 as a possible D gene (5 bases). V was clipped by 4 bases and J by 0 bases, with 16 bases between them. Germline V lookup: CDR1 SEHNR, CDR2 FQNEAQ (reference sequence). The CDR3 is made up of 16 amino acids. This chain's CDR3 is CASSSPGKTLSYEQYF. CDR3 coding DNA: TGTGCCAGCAGCTCACCAGGGAAAACTCTCTCCTACGAGCAGTACTTC.

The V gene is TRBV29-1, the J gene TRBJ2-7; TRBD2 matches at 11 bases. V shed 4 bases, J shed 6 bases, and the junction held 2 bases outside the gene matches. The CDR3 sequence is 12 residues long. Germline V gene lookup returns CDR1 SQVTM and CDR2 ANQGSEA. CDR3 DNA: TGCAGCGTTGGACTAGCGGGGTTCGAGCAGTACTTC. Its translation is CSVGLAGFEQYF.

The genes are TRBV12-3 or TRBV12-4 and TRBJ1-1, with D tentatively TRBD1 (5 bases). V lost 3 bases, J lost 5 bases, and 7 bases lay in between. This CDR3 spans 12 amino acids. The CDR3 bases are TGTGCCAGCAGTTTGAGGGGTACTGAAGCTTTCTTT. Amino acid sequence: CASSLRGTEAFF.

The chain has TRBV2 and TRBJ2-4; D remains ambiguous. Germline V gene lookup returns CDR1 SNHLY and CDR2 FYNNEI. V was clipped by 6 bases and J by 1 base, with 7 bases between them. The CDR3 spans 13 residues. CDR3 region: CASSSSAKNIQYF. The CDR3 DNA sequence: TGTGCCAGCAGCTCCTCGGCCAAAAACATTCAGTACTTC.

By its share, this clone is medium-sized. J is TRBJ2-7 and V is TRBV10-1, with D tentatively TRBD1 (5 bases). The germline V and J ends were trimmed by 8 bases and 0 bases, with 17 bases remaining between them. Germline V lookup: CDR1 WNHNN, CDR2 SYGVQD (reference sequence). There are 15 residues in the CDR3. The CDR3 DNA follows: TGCGCCAGCTCCGAACAGCCAGGGTTCTCCTACGAGCAGTACTTC. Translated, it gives CASSEQPGFSYEQYF.

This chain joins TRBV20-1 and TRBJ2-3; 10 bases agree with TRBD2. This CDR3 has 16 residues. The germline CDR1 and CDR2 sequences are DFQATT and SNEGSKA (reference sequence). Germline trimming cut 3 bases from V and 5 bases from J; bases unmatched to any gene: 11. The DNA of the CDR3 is TGCAGTGCTAGTGTCCCTAGCGGGGGTTTTGGAGATACGCAGTATTTT. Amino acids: CSASVPSGGFGDTQYF.

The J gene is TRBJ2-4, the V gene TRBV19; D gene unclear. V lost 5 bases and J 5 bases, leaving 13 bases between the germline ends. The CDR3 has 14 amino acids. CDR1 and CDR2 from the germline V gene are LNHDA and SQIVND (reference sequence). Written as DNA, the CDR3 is TGTGCCAGTAGTGGAACATATGTCGAAAACATTCAGTACTTC. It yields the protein CASSGTYVENIQYF.

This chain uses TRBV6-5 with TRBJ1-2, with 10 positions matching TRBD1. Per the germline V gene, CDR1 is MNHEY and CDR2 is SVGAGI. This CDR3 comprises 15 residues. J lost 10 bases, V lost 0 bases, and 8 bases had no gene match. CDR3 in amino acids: CASSYSLATGGDYTF. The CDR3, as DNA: TGTGCCAGCAGTTACTCGCTTGCGACAGGGGGCGACTACACCTTC.

The CDR3 coding sequence is TGCGCCAGCACCCATAGGGCGGGGGGGAGGACAGATACGCAGTATTTT. Its translation: CASTHRAGGRTDTQYF. The chain is built from TRBV5-1 and TRBJ2-3; 9 bases align to TRBD2. After removal of 6 bases from V and 3 bases from J, the junction contained 11 bases not matched to a gene. The CDR3 has 16 residues. Germline CDR1 and CDR2: SGHRS and YFSETQ.

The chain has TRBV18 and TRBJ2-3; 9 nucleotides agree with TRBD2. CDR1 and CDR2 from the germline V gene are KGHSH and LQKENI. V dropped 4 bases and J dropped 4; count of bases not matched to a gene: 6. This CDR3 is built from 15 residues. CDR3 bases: TGTGCCAGCTCACGTATTAGCGGGGGCTCAGATACGCAGTATTTT. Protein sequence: CASSRISGGSDTQYF. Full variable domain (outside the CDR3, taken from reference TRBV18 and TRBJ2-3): NAGVMQNPRHLVRRRGQEARLRCSPMKGHSHVYWYRQLPEEGLKFMVYLQKENIIDESGMPKERFSAEFPKEGPSILRIQQVVRGDSAAYFCASSRISGGSDTQYFGPGTRLTVL.

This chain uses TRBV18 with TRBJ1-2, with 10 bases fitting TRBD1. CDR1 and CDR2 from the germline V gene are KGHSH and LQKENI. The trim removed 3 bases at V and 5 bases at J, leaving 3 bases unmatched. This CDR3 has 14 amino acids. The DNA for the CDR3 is TGTGCCAGCTCACCCTCGGGACAGGGGTATGGCTACACCTTC. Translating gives CASSPSGQGYGYTF.

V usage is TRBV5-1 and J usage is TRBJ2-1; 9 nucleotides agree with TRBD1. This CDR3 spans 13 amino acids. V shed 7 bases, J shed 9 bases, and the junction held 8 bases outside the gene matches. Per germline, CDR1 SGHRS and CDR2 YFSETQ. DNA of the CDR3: TGCGCCAGCGCGAGACAGGGGGGCACTGAGCAGTTCTTC. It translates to CASARQGGTEQFF. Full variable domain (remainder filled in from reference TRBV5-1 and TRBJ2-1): KAGVTQTPRYLIKTRGQQVTLSCSPISGHRSVSWYQQTPGQGLQFLFEYFSETQRNKGNFPGRFSGRQFSNSRSEMNVSTLELGDSALYLCASARQGGTEQFFGPGTRLTVL.

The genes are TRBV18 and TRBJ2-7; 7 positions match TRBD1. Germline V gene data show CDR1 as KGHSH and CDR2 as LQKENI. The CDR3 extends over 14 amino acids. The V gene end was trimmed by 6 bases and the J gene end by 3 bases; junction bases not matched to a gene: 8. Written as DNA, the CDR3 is TGTGCCAGCTCGCCGGGACAGAATAACTACGAGCAGTACTTC. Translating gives CASSPGQNNYEQYF.

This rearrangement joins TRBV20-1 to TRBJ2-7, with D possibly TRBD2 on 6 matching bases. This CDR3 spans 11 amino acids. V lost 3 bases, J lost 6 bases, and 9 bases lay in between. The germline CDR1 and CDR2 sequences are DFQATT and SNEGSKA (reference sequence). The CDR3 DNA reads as TGCAGTGCTAGTGAGGGACTCGAGCAGTACTTC. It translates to CSASEGLEQYF.

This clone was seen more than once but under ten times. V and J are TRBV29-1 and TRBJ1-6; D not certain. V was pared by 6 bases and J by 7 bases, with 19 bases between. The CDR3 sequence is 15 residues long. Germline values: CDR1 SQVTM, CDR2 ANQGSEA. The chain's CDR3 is CSVLDSSAGNSPLHF. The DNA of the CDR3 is TGCAGCGTCCTCGATTCTTCGGCGGGCAATTCACCCCTCCACTTT.

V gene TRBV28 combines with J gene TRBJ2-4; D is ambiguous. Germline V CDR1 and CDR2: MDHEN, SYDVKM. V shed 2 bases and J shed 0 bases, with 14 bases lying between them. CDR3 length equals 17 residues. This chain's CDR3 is CASSLVPGQLAKNIQYF. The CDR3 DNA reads TGTGCCAGCAGTTTAGTACCGGGCCAACTAGCCAAAAACATTCAGTACTTC.

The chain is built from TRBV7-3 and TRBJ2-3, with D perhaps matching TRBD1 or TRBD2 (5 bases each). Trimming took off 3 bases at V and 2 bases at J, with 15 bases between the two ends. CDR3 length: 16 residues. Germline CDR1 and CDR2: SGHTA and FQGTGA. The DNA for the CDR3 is TGTGCCAGCAGCTTGGGGAGCAGGGCCTCCACAGATACGCAGTATTTT. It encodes CASSLGSRASTDTQYF.

The CDR3 bases are TGTGCCAGCAGCCAAGCTTGGGGACACCGTAACTATGGCTACACCTTC. Translating it yields CASSQAWGHRNYGYTF. The J gene is TRBJ1-2, the V gene TRBV4-2; weak D call: TRBD1 (6 bases). Germline assignment: CDR1 LGHNA and CDR2 YNFKEQ. The CDR3 consists of 16 residues. Trimming took off 1 base at V and 1 base at J, with 13 bases between the two ends.

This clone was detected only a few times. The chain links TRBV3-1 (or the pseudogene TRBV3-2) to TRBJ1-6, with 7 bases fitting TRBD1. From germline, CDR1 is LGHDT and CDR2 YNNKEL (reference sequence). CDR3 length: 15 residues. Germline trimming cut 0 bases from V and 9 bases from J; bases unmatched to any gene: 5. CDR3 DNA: TGTGCCAGCAGCCAAGAGATAGGGGGCGGTTCACCCCTCCACTTT. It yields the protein CASSQEIGGGSPLHF.

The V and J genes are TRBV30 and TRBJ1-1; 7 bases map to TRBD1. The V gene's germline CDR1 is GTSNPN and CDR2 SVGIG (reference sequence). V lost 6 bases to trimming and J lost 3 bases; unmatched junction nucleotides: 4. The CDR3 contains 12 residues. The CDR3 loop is CACQQGYTEAFF. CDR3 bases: TGTGCCTGCCAACAGGGGTACACTGAAGCTTTCTTT.

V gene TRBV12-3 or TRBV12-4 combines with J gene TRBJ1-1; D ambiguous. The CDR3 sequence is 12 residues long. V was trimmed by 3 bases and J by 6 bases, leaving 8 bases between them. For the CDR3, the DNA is TGTGCCAGCAGTTTGCTGGTTGCTGAAGCTTTCTTT. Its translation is CASSLLVAEAFF.

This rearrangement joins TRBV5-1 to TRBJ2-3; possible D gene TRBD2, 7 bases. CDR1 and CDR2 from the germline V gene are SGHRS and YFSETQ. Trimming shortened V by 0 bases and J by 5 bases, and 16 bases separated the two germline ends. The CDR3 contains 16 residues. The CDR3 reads CASSLGGGGPIDTQYF. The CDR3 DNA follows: TGCGCCAGCAGCTTGGGAGGCGGGGGCCCCATAGATACGCAGTATTTT.

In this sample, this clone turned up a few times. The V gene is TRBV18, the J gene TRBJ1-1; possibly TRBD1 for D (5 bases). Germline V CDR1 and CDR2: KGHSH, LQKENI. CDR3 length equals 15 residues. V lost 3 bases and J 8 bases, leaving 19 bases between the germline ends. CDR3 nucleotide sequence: TGTGCCAGCTCACCTTCGTCTGACCCGGGGCGCGAAGCTTTCTTT. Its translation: CASSPSSDPGREAFF.